A selection of T cell receptor beta chains follows, all from one sample in a study of cytomegalovirus exposure and HLA in healthy donors. Method: immunoSEQ multiplex PCR; TCRdb's copy keeps in-frame clones and lacks some. The top ten hold around 4% of the sample, which has 220,000 or so clones, approximately 82% seen once. The sequencing input was PBMCs. The receptors originated from a male donor in good health and CMV-seronegative. Each CDR3 is given with its conserved first and last residue. The D gene is left open where the match is weak. Rows give clone size only sometimes, using once, few, many, or a class for an expanded clone.

cdr3_nt	cdr3_aa	v_call	cdr3_length	d_call	j_call	clone_size
TGTGCCAGCAGCTTTGGGTCGGGGTACGAGCAGTACTTC	CASSFGSGYEQYF	TRBV7-2	13	-	TRBJ2-7	-
TGTGCCAGCAGCTCCCGGTTCGTCCCGGAGACCCAGTACTTC	CASSSRFVPETQYF	TRBV7-9	14	-	TRBJ2-5	-
TGTGCCAGCAGCCCCAGGCAGAGCTCCTACAATGAGCAGTTCTTC	CASSPRQSSYNEQFF	TRBV6-1	15	-	TRBJ2-1	once
TGTGCTAGCAGCTTAGCGGTTTTGGAGCAAGAGACCCAGTACTTC	CASSLAVLEQETQYF	TRBV7-7	15	-	TRBJ2-5	few
TGTGCCAGCAGCCAAGGACACCTGTACCAAGAGACCCAGTACTTC	CASSQGHLYQETQYF	TRBV14	15	-	TRBJ2-5	-
TGTGCCAGCAGCGTAGGGGCGGGGCCCACAGATACGCAGTATTTT	CASSVGAGPTDTQYF	TRBV9	15	-	TRBJ2-3	-
TGTGCCAGCAGCCCCGTCAGGGGTGGGTATGGCTACACCTTC	CASSPVRGGYGYTF	TRBV6-5	14	-	TRBJ1-2	-
TGTGCCAGCAGCTTCGATGGGACAGTCCGCATGAACACTGAAGCTTTCTTT	CASSFDGTVRMNTEAFF	TRBV7-2	17	TRBD1	TRBJ1-1	few
TGTGCCAGCGACAGGTCCATGAACACTGAAGCTTTCTTT	CASDRSMNTEAFF	TRBV7-9	13	-	TRBJ1-1	few
TGTGCCAGCAGTGAAATAGACACCGGGGAGCTGTTTTTT	CASSEIDTGELFF	TRBV6-1	13	-	TRBJ2-2	-
TGTGCCAGCAGTTCCACAGGGGACCCTCCCTACGAGCAGTACTTC	CASSSTGDPPYEQYF	TRBV6-5	15	TRBD1	TRBJ2-7	once
TGTGCCAGCTCACCATCCTACGGGAAAGAGACCCAGTACTTC	CASSPSYGKETQYF	TRBV18	14	-	TRBJ2-5	few
TGTGCCAGCAGCTCCCCCGTCGTAGGGACAGTATATGGCTACACCTTC	CASSSPVVGTVYGYTF	TRBV7-9	16	TRBD1	TRBJ1-2	-
TGTGCCAGCAGCATTAGCGGGAGTCGGTACGAGCAGTACTTC	CASSISGSRYEQYF	TRBV6-1	14	TRBD2	TRBJ2-7	-
TGTGCCAGCTCACCGGGAACACGGGCAGCTTTCTTT	CASSPGTRAAFF	TRBV27	12	-	TRBJ1-1	few
TGTGCCAGCAGCCCCGGACAGGGTCCCTACGAGCAGTACTTC	CASSPGQGPYEQYF	TRBV14	14	TRBD1	TRBJ2-7	-
TGTGCCAGCAGCTTAACGGGACAGAAAGCTGGGGCCAACGTCCTGACTTTC	CASSLTGQKAGANVLTF	TRBV7-3	17	TRBD1	TRBJ2-6	-
TGTGCCTGGAGCCAGGGACTTCGTGATCAGCCCCAGCATTTT	CAWSQGLRDQPQHF	TRBV30	14	-	TRBJ1-5	few
TGCGCCAGCAGCTGGGGAGACACAGATACGCAGTATTTT	CASSWGDTDTQYF	TRBV5-1	13	-	TRBJ2-3	-
TGTGCCAGCAGGGGGGAGGGCTCCTACAATGAGCAGTTCTTC	CASRGEGSYNEQFF	TRBV27	14	TRBD2	TRBJ2-1	-
TGTGCCAGCAGCTTAGGACAGGGGGGAACCCTGGGGACTAATGAAAAACTGTTTTTT	CASSLGQGGTLGTNEKLFF	TRBV7-9	19	TRBD1	TRBJ1-4	-
TGTGCCACCAGCAGATACTCAGATACGCAGTATTTT	CATSRYSDTQYF	TRBV15	12	-	TRBJ2-3	-
TGTGCCAGCTCACCGGGCCAGGGGAGCTCTGGGGCCAACGTCCTGACTTTC	CASSPGQGSSGANVLTF	TRBV18	17	-	TRBJ2-6	-
TGTGCCAGCATCTCGACAGGGCGCGGAAACACCATATATTTT	CASISTGRGNTIYF	TRBV6-5	14	TRBD1	TRBJ1-3	-
TGTGCCAGCAGCCCTACCGACAGGCCCACCACCATATATTTT	CASSPTDRPTTIYF	TRBV6-5	14	-	TRBJ1-3	-
TGTGCCAGCAGTTTGAGGACTTCAAACCCCTCTGGGGCCAACGTCCTGACTTTC	CASSLRTSNPSGANVLTF	TRBV27	18	-	TRBJ2-6	-
TGTGCCAGCAGCGCCTTAGCCCAGGGTAGGGGGCGCGACGACGAGCAGTACTTC	CASSALAQGRGRDDEQYF	TRBV5-5	18	TRBD1	TRBJ2-7	few
TGTGCCAGCAGCGCAACCCATACTAGCGGGACATGGAATGAGCAGTTCTTC	CASSATHTSGTWNEQFF	TRBV13	17	TRBD2	TRBJ2-1	few
TGTGCCAGTAGTATAGAGACGGGAGGCCAGGGCGAGCAGTACTTC	CASSIETGGQGEQYF	TRBV19	15	TRBD2	TRBJ2-7	-
TGTGCCAGTACGGTCACCGGCCGGGAGCCCCAGCATTTT	CASTVTGREPQHF	TRBV19	13	-	TRBJ1-5	-
TGTGCCAGCAGCGACCGACTAGCGGGAGCCTACGAGCAGTACTTC	CASSDRLAGAYEQYF	TRBV5-6	15	TRBD2	TRBJ2-7	once
TGTGCCAGCAGTGCCACTAGCGGGATGGCCTACGAGCAGTACTTC	CASSATSGMAYEQYF	TRBV6-1	15	TRBD2	TRBJ2-7	-
TGTGCCAGCAGCCCGGGGAACACTGAAGCTTTCTTT	CASSPGNTEAFF	TRBV28	12	-	TRBJ1-1	-
TGTGCCAGCAGCCAAAGGGACAAAGGGATCTACGAGCAGTACTTC	CASSQRDKGIYEQYF	TRBV14	15	-	TRBJ2-7	-
TGTGCCAGCAGCTTAGGTGAACAGGGTTACACTGAAGCTTTCTTT	CASSLGEQGYTEAFF	TRBV7-8	15	-	TRBJ1-1	-
TGTGCCAGCAGCCGACAGGGGGCGCTTGGTGGCTACACCTTC	CASSRQGALGGYTF	TRBV7-2	14	TRBD1	TRBJ1-2	-
TGTGCCAGCAGTTTATTCGACGCGGCCTACGAGCAGTACTTC	CASSLFDAAYEQYF	TRBV28	14	-	TRBJ2-7	-
TGTGCCAGCAGCCCCTCTACAGGGTGGGAACATGAAAAACTGTTTTTT	CASSPSTGWEHEKLFF	TRBV9	16	-	TRBJ1-4	-
TGTGCCAGTAGTATGACAGTATCCTTGGGCGAGCAGTACTTC	CASSMTVSLGEQYF	TRBV19	14	-	TRBJ2-7	-
TGTGCCAGCAGCCAGACGACAGGGTGGAATGGCTACACCTTC	CASSQTTGWNGYTF	TRBV7-9	14	TRBD1	TRBJ1-2	-
TGTTCCAGCAGCTCGGTTACAGGGGCACATGGCTACACCTTC	CSSSSVTGAHGYTF	TRBV7-9	14	TRBD1	TRBJ1-2	-
TGTGCCAGTAGTATAATCGTCGGGACAGGATATGAAAAACTGTTTTTT	CASSIIVGTGYEKLFF	TRBV19	16	TRBD1	TRBJ1-4	once
TGTGCCAGCAGCGGAACAGGGGGCACAGATACGCAGTATTTT	CASSGTGGTDTQYF	TRBV7-7	14	TRBD1	TRBJ2-3	-
TGTGCCAGCAGCCGCCGACTAGCGGGAGCGAACACCGGGGAGCTGTTTTTT	CASSRRLAGANTGELFF	TRBV9	17	TRBD2	TRBJ2-2	-
TGTGCCAGCAGTTACGCGGGGGCCGGGGGCAAAAACATTCAGTACTTC	CASSYAGAGGKNIQYF	TRBV6-5	16	-	TRBJ2-4	-
TGTGCCTGGAGTCCCGGCGGGGTGGGACCCTACGAGCAGTACTTC	CAWSPGGVGPYEQYF	TRBV30	15	-	TRBJ2-7	-
TGTGCCACCAGCCCACCCCCCGGGAGGCCAAATTACCAAGAGACCCAGTACTTC	CATSPPPGRPNYQETQYF	TRBV15	18	TRBD2	TRBJ2-5	-
TGTGCCAGCAGTTTAGAACAAAATCAGCCCCAGCATTTT	CASSLEQNQPQHF	TRBV28	13	-	TRBJ1-5	-
TGCGCCAGCAGCCATTCCAGGGGGGAACCCCTTCTGAACAATGAGCAGTTCTTC	CASSHSRGEPLLNNEQFF	TRBV4-1	18	-	TRBJ2-1	-
TGTGCCAGCAGTCCCGAGGTCGGTACGCAGTATTTT	CASSPEVGTQYF	TRBV6-5	12	-	TRBJ2-3	once
TGTGCCAGCAGCTTAGCCAGGGCAGAGAGCACCATATATTTT	CASSLARAESTIYF	TRBV7-8	14	-	TRBJ1-3	few
TGTGCCAGCAGTCTACTAGCGGGAGAAGGGACCCAGTACTTC	CASSLLAGEGTQYF	TRBV6-5	14	TRBD2	TRBJ2-5	-
TGTGCCAGCAGCTTTCTTAGCGCAACCTACGAGCAGTACTTC	CASSFLSATYEQYF	TRBV11-2	14	-	TRBJ2-7	-
TGTGCCTGGAGCCGGGGACAGGGAGGTAATGAAAAACTGTTTTTT	CAWSRGQGGNEKLFF	TRBV30	15	TRBD1	TRBJ1-4	-
TGCGCCAGCAGAGACAGGGAAGTTAATGAAAAACTGTTTTTT	CASRDREVNEKLFF	TRBV10-2	14	TRBD1	TRBJ1-4	-
TGTGCCACCAGCAGGGGGAAAGGCAGGGGAAACGAAAAACTGTTTTTT	CATSRGKGRGNEKLFF	TRBV15	16	-	TRBJ1-4	-
TGTGCCAGCAGCCTGCCCGGGACTGGGGCCAACGTCCTGACTTTC	CASSLPGTGANVLTF	TRBV13	15	-	TRBJ2-6	few
TGTGCCAGCAGCCACCGGGACAGGGGGCAGGTAAGCGATGGCTACACCTTC	CASSHRDRGQVSDGYTF	TRBV7-8	17	TRBD1	TRBJ1-2	-
TGTGCCAGCAGTTACCAGGGCTATGGCTACACCTTC	CASSYQGYGYTF	TRBV6-5	12	-	TRBJ1-2	-